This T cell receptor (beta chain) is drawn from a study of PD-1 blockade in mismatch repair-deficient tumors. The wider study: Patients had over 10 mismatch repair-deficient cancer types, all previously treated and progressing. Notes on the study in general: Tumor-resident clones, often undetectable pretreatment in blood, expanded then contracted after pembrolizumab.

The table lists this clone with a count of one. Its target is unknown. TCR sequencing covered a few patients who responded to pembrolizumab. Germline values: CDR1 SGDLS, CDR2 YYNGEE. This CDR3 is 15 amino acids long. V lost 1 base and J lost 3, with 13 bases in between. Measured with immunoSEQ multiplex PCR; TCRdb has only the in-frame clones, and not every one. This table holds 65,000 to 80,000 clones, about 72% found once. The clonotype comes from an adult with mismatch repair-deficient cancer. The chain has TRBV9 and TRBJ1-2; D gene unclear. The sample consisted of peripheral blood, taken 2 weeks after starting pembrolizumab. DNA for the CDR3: TGTGCCAGCAGCGTATCAGTCTACCCCGACTATGGCTACACCTTC. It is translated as CASSVSVYPDYGYTF.